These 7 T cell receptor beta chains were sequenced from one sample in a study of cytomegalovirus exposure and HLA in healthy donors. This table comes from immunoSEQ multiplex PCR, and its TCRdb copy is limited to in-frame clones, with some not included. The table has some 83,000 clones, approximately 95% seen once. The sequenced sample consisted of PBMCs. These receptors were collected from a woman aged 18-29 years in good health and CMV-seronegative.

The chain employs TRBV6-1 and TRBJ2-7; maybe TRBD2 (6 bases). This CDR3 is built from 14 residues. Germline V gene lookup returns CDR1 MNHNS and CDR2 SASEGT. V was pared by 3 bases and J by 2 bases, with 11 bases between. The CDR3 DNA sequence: TGTGCCAGCAGTGACGGGAGCTTAACCTACGAGCAGTACTTC. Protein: CASSDGSLTYEQYF.

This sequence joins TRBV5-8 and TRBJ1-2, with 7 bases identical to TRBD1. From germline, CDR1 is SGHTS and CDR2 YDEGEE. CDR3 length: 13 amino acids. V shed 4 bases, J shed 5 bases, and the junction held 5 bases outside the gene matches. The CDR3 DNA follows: TGTGCCAGCAGCGGGGACAGCTCATATGGCTACACCTTC. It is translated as CASSGDSSYGYTF.

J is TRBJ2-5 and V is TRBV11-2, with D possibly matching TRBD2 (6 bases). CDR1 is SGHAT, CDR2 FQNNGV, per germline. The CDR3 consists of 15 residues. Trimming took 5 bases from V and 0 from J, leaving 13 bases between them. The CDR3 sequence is CASSPGLLYQETQYF. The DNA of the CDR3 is TGTGCCAGCAGCCCGGGACTGTTATACCAAGAGACCCAGTACTTC.

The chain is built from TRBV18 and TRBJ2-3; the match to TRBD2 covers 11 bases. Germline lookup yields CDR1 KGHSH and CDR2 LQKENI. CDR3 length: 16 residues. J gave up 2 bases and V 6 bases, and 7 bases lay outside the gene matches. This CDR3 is CASSRGLAGLTDTQYF. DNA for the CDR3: TGTGCCAGCTCCCGCGGACTAGCGGGTCTCACAGATACGCAGTATTTT. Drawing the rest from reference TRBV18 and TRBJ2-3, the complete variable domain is NAGVMQNPRHLVRRRGQEARLRCSPMKGHSHVYWYRQLPEEGLKFMVYLQKENIIDESGMPKERFSAEFPKEGPSILRIQQVVRGDSAAYFCASSRGLAGLTDTQYFGPGTRLTVL.

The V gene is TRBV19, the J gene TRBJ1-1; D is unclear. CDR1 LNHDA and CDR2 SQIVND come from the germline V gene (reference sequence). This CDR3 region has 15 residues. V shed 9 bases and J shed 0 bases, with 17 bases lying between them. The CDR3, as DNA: TGTGCCAGCTACTCCTCGCCGAGTCTGAACACTGAAGCTTTCTTT. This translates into CASYSSPSLNTEAFF.

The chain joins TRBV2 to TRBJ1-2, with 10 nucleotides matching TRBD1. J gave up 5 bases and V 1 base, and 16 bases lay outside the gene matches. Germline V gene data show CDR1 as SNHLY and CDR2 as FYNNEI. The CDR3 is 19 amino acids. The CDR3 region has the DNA TGTGCCAGCAGTGAAGTAAATCTTTCGGGACAGGGGTTTTGGTATGGCTACACCTTC. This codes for CASSEVNLSGQGFWYGYTF.

CDR3 in amino acids: CASSPPQKGANTEAFF. In DNA form, the CDR3 reads TGTGCCAGCTCACCACCTCAGAAGGGGGCGAACACTGAAGCTTTCTTT. The chain is built from TRBV18 and TRBJ1-1; 7 bases are a match to TRBD1. The trim removed 0 bases at V and 1 base at J, leaving 5 bases unmatched. This CDR3 comprises 16 residues. Germline CDR1 reads KGHSH; CDR2 reads LQKENI.